This TCR beta chain comes out of a study of cytomegalovirus exposure and HLA in healthy donors. The PCR contained 60 Vbeta and 13 Jbeta primers. TCRdb's table, derived via immunoSEQ multiplex PCR, lists solely in-frame clones and lacks some. Of about 280,000 clones listed, around 90% are singletons. About this clone itself: The antigen remains unidentified.

When sampled, the donors appeared nominally healthy, though they likely had unrecorded immune exposures. V gave up 1 base and J gave up 14 bases, with 13 bases separating them. This CDR3 region has 13 residues. The germline V gene encodes CDR1 SGHDT and CDR2 YYEEEE. General study results and limits: It was likely that a cluster of highly shared sequence variants was a sequencing artifact. Per a later analysis, HLA-associated TCR beta chains showed more clonal expansion than other, equally common TCR beta chains.

What was sequenced was PBMCs. This rearrangement joins TRBV5-6 to TRBJ1-6, with no clear D. The receptor was isolated from a woman between 18 and 30 years old in good health and CMV-seronegative. DNA for the CDR3: TGTGCCAGCAGCTTGAAACCCTCCCAGGCCCTCCACTTT. This gives the protein CASSLKPSQALHF.